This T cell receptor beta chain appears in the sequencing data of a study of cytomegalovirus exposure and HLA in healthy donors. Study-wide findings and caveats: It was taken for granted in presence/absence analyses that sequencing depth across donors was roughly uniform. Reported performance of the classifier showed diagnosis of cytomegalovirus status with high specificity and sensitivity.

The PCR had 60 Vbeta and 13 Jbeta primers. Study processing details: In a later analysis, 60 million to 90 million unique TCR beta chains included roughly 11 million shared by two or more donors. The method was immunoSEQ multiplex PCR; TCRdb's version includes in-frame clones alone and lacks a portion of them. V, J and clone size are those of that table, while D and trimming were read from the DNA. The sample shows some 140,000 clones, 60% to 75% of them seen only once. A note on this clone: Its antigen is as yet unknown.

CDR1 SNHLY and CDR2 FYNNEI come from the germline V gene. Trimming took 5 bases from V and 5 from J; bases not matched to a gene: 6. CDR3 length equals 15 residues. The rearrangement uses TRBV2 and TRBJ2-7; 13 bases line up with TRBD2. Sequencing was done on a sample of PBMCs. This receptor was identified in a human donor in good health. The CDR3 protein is CASSRGLAGLDEQYF. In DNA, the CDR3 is TGTGCCAGCAGTAGGGGACTAGCGGGATTGGACGAGCAGTACTTC.